This T cell receptor beta chain was captured by sequencing in a study of shared clonotypes between healthy human individuals. Study conclusions and caveats: Sharing across four donors was highest in naive CD4 (around 5%) and lowest in memory CD8 (roughly 0.4%).

Germline CDR1 is WSHSY and CDR2 is SAAADI. The CDR3 is 15 amino acids. Trimming took off 3 bases at V and 6 bases at J, with 18 bases between the two ends. This table comes from immunoSEQ multiplex PCR, and its TCRdb copy is limited to in-frame clones, with some not included. The sample has 1.4 million or so clones; 98% are singletons. About this clone itself: Antigen: not known.

Sample: naive CD4+ T cells sorted from blood. Subset of the sample: CD45RA+ positively selected. The chain carries TRBV10-2 and TRBJ2-7; tentative D call: TRBD2 (6 bases). The TCR originated in a young man in good health. Here the CDR3 reads CASSEPGRGVSEQYF. The CDR3 nucleotides read TGCGCCAGCAGTGAACCGGGGCGGGGCGTCTCCGAGCAGTACTTC.